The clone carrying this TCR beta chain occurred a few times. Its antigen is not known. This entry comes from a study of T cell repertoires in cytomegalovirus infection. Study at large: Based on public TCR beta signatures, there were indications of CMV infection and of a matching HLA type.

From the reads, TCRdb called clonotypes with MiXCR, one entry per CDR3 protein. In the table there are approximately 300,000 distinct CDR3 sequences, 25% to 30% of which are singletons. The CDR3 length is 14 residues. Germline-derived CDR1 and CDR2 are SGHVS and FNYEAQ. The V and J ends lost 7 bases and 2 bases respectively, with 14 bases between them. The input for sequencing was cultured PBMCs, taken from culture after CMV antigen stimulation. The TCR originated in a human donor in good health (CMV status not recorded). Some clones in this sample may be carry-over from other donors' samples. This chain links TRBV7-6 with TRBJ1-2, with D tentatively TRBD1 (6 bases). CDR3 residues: CASTPSGQNYGYTF. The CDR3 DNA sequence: TGTGCCAGCACCCCGTCGGGACAAAACTATGGCTACACCTTC.